The rows below give T cell receptor beta chains drawn from one sample of a study of blood T cells in healthy people across ages. TCRdb fed the 5' RACE reads into MiXCR, producing one record per CDR3 protein. The sample carries roughly 680,000 distinct CDR3 sequences, more than 20% recorded once. Sequencing was performed on blood. Receptors were obtained from an older man in good health. The CDR3 runs from the conserved cysteine through the conserved F or W. A D gene is named only where the DNA matches it firmly. Only some rows state a clone size, as once, few, many or a class for expanded clones.

D gene	V gene	J gene	clone size	CDR3 DNA	CDR3 protein
-	TRBV19	TRBJ1-4	-	TGTGCCAGTAGTAAGGGCTGGAATGAAAAACTGTTTTTT	CASSKGWNEKLFF
TRBD2	TRBV20-1	TRBJ2-7	-	TGCAGTGCTAGAGTTAATAGGCCGGGGGGCGAGCAGTACTTC	CSARVNRPGGEQYF
TRBD1	TRBV20-1	TRBJ1-1	-	TGCAGTGCTAGGGAATCCGGGACAGCGAACACTGAAGCTTTCTTT	CSARESGTANTEAFF
TRBD2	TRBV6-5	TRBJ2-5	few	TGTGCCAGCAGTTACTCGGGGAGACTAGCCGATTATAAAGAGACCCAGTACTTC	CASSYSGRLADYKETQYF
TRBD1	TRBV3-1	TRBJ2-7	-	TGTGCCAGCAGCCCCAAGGGGACAGGGAAAGGCGAGCAGTACTTC	CASSPKGTGKGEQYF
-	TRBV3-1	TRBJ2-5	few	TGTGCCAGCAGCCAAGAATTAGTGAGCGGCCAAGGGACCCAGTACTTC	CASSQELVSGQGTQYF
-	TRBV5-5	TRBJ1-5	few	TGTGCCAGCAGCTTTGGAAGAACCAATAATCAGCCCCAGCATTTT	CASSFGRTNNQPQHF
TRBD2	TRBV20-1	TRBJ2-1	few	TGCAGTGCTAGTGGAGGAGTAGCGGGAGAGTTGTACAATGAGCAGTTCTTC	CSASGGVAGELYNEQFF
TRBD2	TRBV14	TRBJ2-3	few	TGTGCCAGCGGCCTGTATAGCGGGGGGGGAGCGACAGATACGCAGTATTTT	CASGLYSGGGATDTQYF
TRBD1	TRBV7-2	TRBJ2-7	many	TGTGCCAGCAGCGGGGGACAGAGGAGCTCCTACGAGCAGTACTTC	CASSGGQRSSYEQYF
-	TRBV18	TRBJ2-7	few	TGTGCCAGCTCAACGGGCACCATAGATTCCTACGAGCAGTACTTC	CASSTGTIDSYEQYF
-	TRBV5-5	TRBJ1-4	few	TGTGCCAGCAGCTCGGCAACAACACTTCCCCAACTGTTTTTT	CASSSATTLPQLFF
TRBD1	TRBV12-3/TRBV12-4	TRBJ1-5	few	TGTGCCAGCAGTGGCGACAGGGGTCAGCCCCAGCATTTT	CASSGDRGQPQHF
-	TRBV7-3	TRBJ2-3	-	TGTGCCAGCAGCTTAACGAGGCTAGAAGTAGATACGCAGTATTTT	CASSLTRLEVDTQYF
-	TRBV19	TRBJ2-7	-	TGTGCCAGTAGTCTCAAAGGGGTTTCGAGCTCCTACGAGCAGTACTTC	CASSLKGVSSSYEQYF
TRBD1	TRBV29-1	TRBJ2-7	many	TGCAGCGTCGGGACAGGGGGCTACGAGCAGTACTTC	CSVGTGGYEQYF
-	TRBV20-1	TRBJ2-3	-	TGCAGTGCTAGACGCGGGGGCCAGACAGATACGCAGTATTTT	CSARRGGQTDTQYF
TRBD2	TRBV30	TRBJ2-5	-	TGTGCCTGGAGTGCGGGACTAGCGGGAGGTCAAGAGACCCAGTACTTC	CAWSAGLAGGQETQYF
-	TRBV6-1	TRBJ1-4	-	TGTGCCAGCACCTCGGGAGGAACTAATGAAAAACTGTTTTTT	CASTSGGTNEKLFF
TRBD2	TRBV6-9	TRBJ2-1	few	TGTGCCAGCAGTTACACGGGACTAGCGCAAAGCTCCTACAATGAGCAGTTCTTC	CASSYTGLAQSSYNEQFF
-	TRBV6-2/TRBV6-3	TRBJ1-6	-	TGTGCCAGCATGAGACCCCTGAATTCACCCCTCCACTTT	CASMRPLNSPLHF
-	TRBV9	TRBJ1-3	few	TGTGCCAGCAGCCCTTGGGGGGGGAGCTCTGGAAACACCATATATTTT	CASSPWGGSSGNTIYF
-	TRBV4-1	TRBJ1-2	few	TGCGCCAGCAGCCAAGTGGGGAATAACTATGGCTACACCTTC	CASSQVGNNYGYTF
-	TRBV11-2	TRBJ2-5	few	TGTGCCAGCAGCTTAGTCGGGACGGGGGGCAAGACCCAGTACTTC	CASSLVGTGGKTQYF
TRBD1	TRBV28	TRBJ2-7	few	TGTGCCAGCAGTTGGACAGGGAAGCAGTACTTC	CASSWTGKQYF
TRBD1	TRBV7-9	TRBJ2-2	many	TGTGCCATGCCCTGGACAGGGAACACCGGGGAGCTGTTTTTT	CAMPWTGNTGELFF
-	TRBV27	TRBJ2-2	-	TGTGCCAGCAGTGGACACGGAAACACCGGGGAGCTGTTTTTT	CASSGHGNTGELFF
TRBD1	TRBV14	TRBJ1-2	many	TGTGCCAGCAGCCAAGCGACAGGGCGGGGCTATGGCTACACCTTC	CASSQATGRGYGYTF
-	TRBV3-1	TRBJ2-5	-	TGTGCCAGCAGCCAGACTAGGGAGACCCAGTACTTC	CASSQTRETQYF
-	TRBV7-2	TRBJ2-3	-	TGTGCCAGCAGCCGGGGACTCCCAACAGATACGCAGTATTTT	CASSRGLPTDTQYF
-	TRBV6-5	TRBJ2-5	-	TGTGCCAGCAGTACCCCGGGGGCTGAGACCCAGTACTTC	CASSTPGAETQYF
-	TRBV7-2	TRBJ2-5	few	TGTGCCAGCAGCCCTCGACGTATCCTGCGAGAGACCCAGTACTTC	CASSPRRILRETQYF